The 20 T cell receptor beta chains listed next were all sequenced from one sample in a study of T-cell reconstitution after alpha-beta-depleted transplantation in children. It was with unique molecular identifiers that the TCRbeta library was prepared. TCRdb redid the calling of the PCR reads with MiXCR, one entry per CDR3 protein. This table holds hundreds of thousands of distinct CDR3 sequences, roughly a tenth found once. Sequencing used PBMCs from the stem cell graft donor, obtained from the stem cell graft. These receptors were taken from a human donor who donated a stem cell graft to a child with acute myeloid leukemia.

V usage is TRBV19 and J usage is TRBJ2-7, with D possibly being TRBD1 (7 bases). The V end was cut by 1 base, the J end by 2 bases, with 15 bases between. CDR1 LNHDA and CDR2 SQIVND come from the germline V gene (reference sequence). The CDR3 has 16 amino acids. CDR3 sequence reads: CASSIGGGDSPYEQYF. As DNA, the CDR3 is TGTGCCAGTAGTATAGGGGGCGGGGACAGCCCCTACGAGCAGTACTTC.

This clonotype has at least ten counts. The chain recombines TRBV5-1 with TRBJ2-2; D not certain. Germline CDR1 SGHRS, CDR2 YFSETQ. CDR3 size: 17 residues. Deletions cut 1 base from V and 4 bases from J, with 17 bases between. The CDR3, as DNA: TGCGCCAGCAGCTTGCTAATCGGCGGAGCAATCACCGGGGAGCTGTTTTTT. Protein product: CASSLLIGGAITGELFF. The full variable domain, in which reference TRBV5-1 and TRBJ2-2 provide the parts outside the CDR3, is KAGVTQTPRYLIKTRGQQVTLSCSPISGHRSVSWYQQTPGQGLQFLFEYFSETQRNKGNFPGRFSGRQFSNSRSEMNVSTLELGDSALYLCASSLLIGGAITGELFFGEGSRLTVL.

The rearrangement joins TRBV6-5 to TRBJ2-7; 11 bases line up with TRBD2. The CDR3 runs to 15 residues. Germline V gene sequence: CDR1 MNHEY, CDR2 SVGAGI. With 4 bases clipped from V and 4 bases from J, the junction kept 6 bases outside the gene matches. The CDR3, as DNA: TGTGCCAGCAGTTCGGGACTAGCGGAGCTATACGAGCAGTACTTC. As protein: CASSSGLAELYEQYF.

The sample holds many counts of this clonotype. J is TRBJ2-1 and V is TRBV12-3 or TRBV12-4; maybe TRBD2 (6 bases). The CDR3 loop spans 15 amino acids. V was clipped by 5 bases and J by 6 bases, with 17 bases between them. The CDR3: CASSPGSATANEQFF. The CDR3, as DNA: TGTGCCAGCAGTCCCGGGAGCGCTACCGCCAATGAGCAGTTCTTC.

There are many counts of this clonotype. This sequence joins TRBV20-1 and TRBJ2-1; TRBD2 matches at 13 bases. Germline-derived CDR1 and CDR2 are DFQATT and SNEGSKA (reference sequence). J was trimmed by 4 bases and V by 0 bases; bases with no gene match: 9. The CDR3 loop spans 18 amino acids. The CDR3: CSARDRLRTSGSYNEQFF. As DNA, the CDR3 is TGCAGTGCTAGAGATAGACTAAGGACTAGCGGGAGTTACAATGAGCAGTTCTTC.

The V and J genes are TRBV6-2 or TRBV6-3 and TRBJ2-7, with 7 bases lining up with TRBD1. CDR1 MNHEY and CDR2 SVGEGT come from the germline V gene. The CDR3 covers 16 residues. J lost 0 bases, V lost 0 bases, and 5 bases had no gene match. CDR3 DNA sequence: TGTGCCAGCAGTTACTCGAGTGGGACAGCCTCCTACGAGCAGTACTTC. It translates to CASSYSSGTASYEQYF.

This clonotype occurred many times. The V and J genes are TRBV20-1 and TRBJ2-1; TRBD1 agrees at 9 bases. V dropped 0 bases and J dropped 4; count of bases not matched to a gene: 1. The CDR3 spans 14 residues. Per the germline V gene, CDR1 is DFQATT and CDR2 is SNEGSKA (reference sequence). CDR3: CSARDGTGYNEQFF. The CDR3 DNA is TGCAGTGCTAGAGATGGGACAGGGTACAATGAGCAGTTCTTC.

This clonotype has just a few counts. CDR3 coding DNA: TGTGCCAGCAGCTTCGACAGGGCCCACGAGCAGTACTTC. Its protein is CASSFDRAHEQYF. The gene calls are TRBV5-6 and TRBJ2-7; 7 nucleotides line up with TRBD1. Germline trimming cut 2 bases from V and 5 bases from J; bases unmatched to any gene: 4. The CDR3 has 13 amino acids. Germline V gene data show CDR1 as SGHDT and CDR2 as YYEEEE.

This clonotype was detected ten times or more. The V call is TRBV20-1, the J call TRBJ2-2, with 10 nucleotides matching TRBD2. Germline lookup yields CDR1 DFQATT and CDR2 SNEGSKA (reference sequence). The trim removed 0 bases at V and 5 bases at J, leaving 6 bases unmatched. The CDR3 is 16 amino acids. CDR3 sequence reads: CSARDPTSGITGELFF. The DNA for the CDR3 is TGCAGTGCTAGAGACCCCACTAGCGGGATTACCGGGGAGCTGTTTTTT.

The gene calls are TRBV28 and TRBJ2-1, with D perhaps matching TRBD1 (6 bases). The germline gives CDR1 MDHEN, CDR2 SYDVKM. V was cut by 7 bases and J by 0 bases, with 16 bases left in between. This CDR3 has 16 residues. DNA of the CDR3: TGTGCCAGCACCTCGGCCGAAGGGGGCTCCTACAATGAGCAGTTCTTC. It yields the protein CASTSAEGGSYNEQFF.

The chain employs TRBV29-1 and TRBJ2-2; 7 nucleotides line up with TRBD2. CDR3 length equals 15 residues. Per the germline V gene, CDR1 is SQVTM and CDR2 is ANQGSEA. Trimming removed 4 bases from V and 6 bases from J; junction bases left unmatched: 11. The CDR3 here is CSVGVGGGGAGELFF. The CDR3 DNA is TGCAGCGTTGGGGTCGGCGGGGGTGGCGCCGGGGAGCTGTTTTTT.

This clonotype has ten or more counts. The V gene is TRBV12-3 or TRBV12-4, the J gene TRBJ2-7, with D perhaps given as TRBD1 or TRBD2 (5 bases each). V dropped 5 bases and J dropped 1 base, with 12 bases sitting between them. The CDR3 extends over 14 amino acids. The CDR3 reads CASSPGTDSYEQYF. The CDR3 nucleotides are TGTGCCAGCAGTCCCGGGACGGATTCCTACGAGCAGTACTTC.

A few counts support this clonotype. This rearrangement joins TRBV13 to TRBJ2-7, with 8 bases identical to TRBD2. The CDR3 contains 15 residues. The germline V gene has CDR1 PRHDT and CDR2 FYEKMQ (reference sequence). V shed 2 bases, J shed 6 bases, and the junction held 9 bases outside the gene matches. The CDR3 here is CASSLKAGGEREQYF. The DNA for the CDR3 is TGTGCCAGCAGCTTAAAGGCGGGAGGAGAGCGCGAGCAGTACTTC.

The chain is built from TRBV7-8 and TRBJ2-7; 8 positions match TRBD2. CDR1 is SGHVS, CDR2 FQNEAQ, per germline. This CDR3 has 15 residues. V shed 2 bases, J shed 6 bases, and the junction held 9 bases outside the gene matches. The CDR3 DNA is TGTGCCAGCAGCTTATGGCGGGGGGCGCCGGGCGAGCAGTACTTC. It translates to CASSLWRGAPGEQYF.

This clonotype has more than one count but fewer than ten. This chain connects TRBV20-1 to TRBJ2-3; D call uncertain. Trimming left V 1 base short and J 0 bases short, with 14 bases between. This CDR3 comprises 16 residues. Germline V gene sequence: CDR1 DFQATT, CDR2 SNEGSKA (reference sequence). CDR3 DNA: TGCAGTGCTAGAGCTCGGACGGCCACTAGCACAGATACGCAGTATTTT. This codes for CSARARTATSTDTQYF.

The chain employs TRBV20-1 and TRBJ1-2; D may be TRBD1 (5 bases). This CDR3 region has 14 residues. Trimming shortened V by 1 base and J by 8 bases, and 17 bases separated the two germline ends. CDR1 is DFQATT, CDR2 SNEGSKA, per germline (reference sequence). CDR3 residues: CSARALGQGGGYTF. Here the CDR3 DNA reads TGCAGTGCTAGAGCCCTGGGGCAGGGTGGGGGCTACACCTTC.

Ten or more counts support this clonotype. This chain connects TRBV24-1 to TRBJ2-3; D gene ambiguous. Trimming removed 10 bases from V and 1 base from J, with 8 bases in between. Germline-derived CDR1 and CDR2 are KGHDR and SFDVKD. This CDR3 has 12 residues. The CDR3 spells CATGLGTDTQYF. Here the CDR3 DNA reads TGTGCCACTGGGCTGGGCACAGATACGCAGTATTTT.

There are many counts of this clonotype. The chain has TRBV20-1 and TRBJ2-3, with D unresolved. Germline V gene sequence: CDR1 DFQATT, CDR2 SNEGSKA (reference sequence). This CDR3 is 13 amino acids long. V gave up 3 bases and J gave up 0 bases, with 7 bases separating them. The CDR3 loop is CSASGWSTDTQYF. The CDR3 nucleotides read TGCAGTGCTAGTGGGTGGAGCACAGATACGCAGTATTTT.

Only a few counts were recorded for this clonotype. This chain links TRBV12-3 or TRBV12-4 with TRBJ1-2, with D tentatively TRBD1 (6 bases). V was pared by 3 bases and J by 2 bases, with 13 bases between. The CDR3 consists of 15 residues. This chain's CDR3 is CASSFAGQTNYGYTF. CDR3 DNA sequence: TGTGCCAGCAGTTTCGCCGGACAGACCAACTATGGCTACACCTTC.

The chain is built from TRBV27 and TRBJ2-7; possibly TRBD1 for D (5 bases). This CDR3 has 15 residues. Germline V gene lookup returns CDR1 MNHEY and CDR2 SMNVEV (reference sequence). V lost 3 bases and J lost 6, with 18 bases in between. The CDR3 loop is CASSFLRQGVSEQYF. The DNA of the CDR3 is TGTGCCAGCAGTTTCCTCCGGCAGGGTGTGAGCGAGCAGTACTTC.